This section outlines one T cell receptor (beta chain) sequence together with its context. The study drew participants aged about 18 to 89 years from some 25 US areas. Either two negative PCRs, clearance, or symptom resolution qualified Cohort 3 donors as recovered. The CDR3 extends over 14 amino acids. The V and J ends lost 3 bases and 3 bases respectively, with 12 bases between them. The germline V gene has CDR1 SNHLY and CDR2 FYNNEI. This sample was included in a study of blood T cell repertoires in COVID-19. Study background: Acute and convalescent COVID-19 specimens originated in the United States, Italy and Spain.

Generated by immunoSEQ multiplex PCR, the TCRdb table keeps only in-frame clones and is missing some. The table has 310,000 or so clones, around nine tenths seen once; the top ten hold about 1.1%. The sample comprised PBMCs or T cells enriched from blood (not recorded which). The chain recombines TRBV2 with TRBJ2-7; tentative D call: TRBD2 (6 bases). This TCR was sampled from a woman aged 25-40 years who had recovered from COVID-19. CDR3 protein: CASSEFRTNYEQYF. The CDR3 DNA is TGTGCCAGCAGTGAGTTTAGGACTAACTACGAGCAGTACTTC.